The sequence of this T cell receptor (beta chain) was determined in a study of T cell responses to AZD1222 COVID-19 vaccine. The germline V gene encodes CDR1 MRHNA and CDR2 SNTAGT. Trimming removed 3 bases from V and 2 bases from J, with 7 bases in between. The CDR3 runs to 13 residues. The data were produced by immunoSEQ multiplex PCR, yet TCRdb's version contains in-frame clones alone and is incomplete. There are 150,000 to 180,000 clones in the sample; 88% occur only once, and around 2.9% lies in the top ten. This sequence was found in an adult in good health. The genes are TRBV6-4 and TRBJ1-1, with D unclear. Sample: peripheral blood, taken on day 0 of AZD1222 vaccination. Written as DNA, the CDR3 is TGTGCCAGCAGTGAAGGATCAAACACTGAAGCTTTCTTT. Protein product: CASSEGSNTEAFF.